Each of the 20 T cell receptor beta chains below was sequenced from the same sample in a study of breast tumors, draining lymph nodes, adjacent tissues (dated by TCRdb to about 2016). Library prep was done by multiplex PCR. Instrument used: Illumina HiSeq 2000. Starting from the raw public reads, TCRdb applied fastp trimming at Q25, assembled clones with MiXCR and retained in-frame beta chains. Merged by CDR3 protein, the rows form single entries marked with the most common genes and DNA. For this sample there are about 130,000 distinct CDR3 sequences; 20% appear just once. The ten largest clones capture less than 4.5% of the sample. Lymph node samples were obtained from the axillary draining lymph nodes of breast cancer patients. The sequencing sample was made of axillary lymph node tissue. The receptors were gathered from a female donor with breast cancer. Some clones in this sample may be carry-over from other donors' samples.

Regarding this clonotype: A clone one base away is much larger, so this may be a read error. V usage is TRBV15 and J usage is TRBJ2-1; the match to TRBD1 covers 10 bases. Germline V gene lookup returns CDR1 LNHNV and CDR2 YYDKDF (reference sequence). The length of the CDR3 is 16 residues. The V and J ends lost 4 bases and 12 bases, in that order; junction bases with no gene match: 15. The CDR3 DNA is TGTGCCACCAGCACCCCCGGGACAGGGGCGCGCTATGGGCAGTTCTTC. This sequence encodes CATSTPGTGARYGQFF.

In its sample, this clonotype was seen many times. The chain joins TRBV19 to TRBJ1-3; unclear D gene. Trimming took 5 bases from V and 0 from J, leaving 11 bases between them. The germline V gene has CDR1 LNHDA and CDR2 SQIVND (reference sequence). CDR3 length: 15 amino acids. The CDR3 sequence is CASSSRRASGNTIYF. The CDR3 nucleotides read TGTGCCAGTAGTTCTAGAAGGGCCTCTGGAAACACCATATATTTT.

This clonotype has a count of ten or more. The gene calls are TRBV11-2 and TRBJ1-2; TRBD1 matches at 9 bases. V was pared by 5 bases and J by 3 bases, with 4 bases of the junction left unmatched. The CDR3 runs 14 residues. Germline-derived CDR1 and CDR2 are SGHAT and FQNNGV. The chain's CDR3 is CASSQDRGDYGYTF. The CDR3 DNA reads TGTGCCAGCAGCCAGGACAGGGGCGACTATGGCTACACCTTC.

This clonotype has a count of ten or more. The gene calls are TRBV9 and TRBJ2-3; a possible D gene is TRBD2 (7 bases). The V end was cut by 5 bases, the J end by 5 bases, with 15 bases between. This CDR3 comprises 14 residues. Germline CDR1 and CDR2: SGDLS and YYNGEE. The CDR3 loop reads CASSRGAPGDTQYF. The CDR3 DNA follows: TGTGCCAGCAGTCGGGGGGCCCCGGGAGATACGCAGTATTTT.

At least ten counts were recorded for this clonotype. The genes are TRBV6-5 and TRBJ1-4; D unclear. Germline loops: CDR1 MNHEY, CDR2 SVGAGI. Trimming took 7 bases from V and 8 from J, leaving 14 bases between them. The CDR3 sequence is 13 residues long. This CDR3 is CASKDNSEEKLFF. The CDR3 nucleotides read TGTGCCAGCAAAGACAATTCTGAAGAAAAACTGTTTTTT.

This clonotype was seen at least ten times. V is TRBV7-2 and J is TRBJ2-1; 15 nucleotides line up with TRBD2. Germline V gene lookup returns CDR1 SGHTA and CDR2 FQGNSA. The V and J ends lost 5 bases and 8 bases, in that order; junction bases with no gene match: 4. This CDR3 has 15 residues. The CDR3 is CASSAGLAGGYEQFF. In nucleotides, the CDR3 is TGTGCCAGCAGCGCGGGACTAGCGGGGGGTTATGAGCAGTTCTTC.

This clonotype showed up many times. V gene TRBV10-3 combines with J gene TRBJ2-5, with unresolved D. The germline V gene has CDR1 ENHRY and CDR2 SYGVKD. V shed 3 bases and J shed 2 bases, with 7 bases lying between them. The CDR3 has 13 amino acids. The CDR3 sequence: CAISDRQQETQYF. As DNA, the CDR3 is TGTGCCATCAGTGATCGGCAGCAAGAGACCCAGTACTTC.

This clonotype was seen repeatedly, ten times or more. The chain carries TRBV19 and TRBJ2-7; TRBD2 matches 9 bases. The CDR3 covers 15 residues. CDR1 is LNHDA, CDR2 SQIVND, per germline (reference sequence). Losses at the gene ends were 5 bases for V and 1 base for J; bases not matched to a gene: 6. The DNA of the CDR3 is TGTGCCAGTAGTTTTGGCGGGAGGGCTTCCTACGAGCAGTACTTC. This codes for CASSFGGRASYEQYF.

Worth noting for this clonotype: This clone may be a read error of a much larger clone one base away. The V and J genes are TRBV20-1 and TRBJ1-3; D remains unclear. This CDR3 contains 12 residues. The germline V gene has CDR1 DFQATT and CDR2 SNEGSKA (reference sequence). The CDR3 protein is CSASQLGSTIYF. CDR3 bases: TGCAGTGCTAGCCAGTTGGGAAGCACCATATATTTT.

This clonotype has ten or more counts. The chain has TRBV20-1 and TRBJ2-5; D is uncertain. The CDR3 contains 13 residues. V lost 3 bases and J lost 2, with 10 bases in between. CDR1 is DFQATT, CDR2 SNEGSKA, per germline (reference sequence). The CDR3 region is CSASGWVQETQYF. The CDR3 DNA reads TGCAGTGCTAGTGGGTGGGTTCAAGAGACCCAGTACTTC.

The genes are TRBV12-3 or TRBV12-4 and TRBJ1-2; tentative D call: TRBD1 (6 bases). Trimming removed 5 bases at V and 7 bases at J, with 8 bases between. CDR3 length equals 11 residues. The CDR3 protein is CASSQGSGYTF. CDR3 coding DNA: TGTGCCAGCAGTCAGGGGTCTGGCTACACCTTC.

This clonotype was counted at least ten times. The J gene is TRBJ2-2, the V gene TRBV20-1; 7 bases match TRBD1. The CDR3 covers 14 residues. V lost 6 bases to trimming and J lost 0 bases; unmatched junction nucleotides: 4. Per germline, CDR1 DFQATT and CDR2 SNEGSKA (reference sequence). The CDR3 region has the DNA TGCAGTGCGAGACAGGGACCGAACACCGGGGAGCTGTTTTTT. This translates into CSARQGPNTGELFF.

The chain uses TRBV3-1 and TRBJ2-2; D may match TRBD1 or TRBD2 (5 bases each). CDR3 length: 13 amino acids. V was pared by 3 bases and J by 7 bases, with 9 bases between. Germline V CDR1 and CDR2: LGHDT, YNNKEL (reference sequence). CDR3 DNA sequence: TGTGCCAGCAGCCAGGGGGTCGGCGGGGAGCTGTTTTTT. This gives the protein CASSQGVGGELFF.

With respect to this clonotype: Just one base apart from a much larger clone, this may be a read error. The gene calls are TRBV14 and TRBJ2-2, with D perhaps matching TRBD2 (5 bases). The CDR3 covers 14 residues. Germline loops: CDR1 SGHDN, CDR2 FVKESK. The CDR3 protein is CASSPRMNTGELVF. The CDR3, as DNA: TGTGCCAGCAGCCCTCGGATGAACACCGGGGAGCTGGTTTTT.

This clonotype occurred many times. V is TRBV11-2 and J is TRBJ2-7; 7 bases fit TRBD2. Germline values: CDR1 SGHAT, CDR2 FQNNGV. The CDR3 length is 14 residues. V shed 1 base and J 0 bases; nucleotides not matched to a gene: 0. DNA for the CDR3: TGTGCCAGCAGCTTAGGCGGGAGCTCCTACGAGCAGTACTTC. Translation: CASSLGGSSYEQYF. The full variable domain, in which reference TRBV11-2 and TRBJ2-7 provide the parts outside the CDR3, is EAGVAQSPRYKIIEKRQSVAFWCNPISGHATLYWYQQILGQGPKLLIQFQNNGVVDDSQLPKDRFSAERLKGVDSTLKIQPAKLEDSAVYLCASSLGGSSYEQYFGPGTRLTVT.

The V gene is TRBV6-6, the J gene TRBJ2-2; 12 bases agree with TRBD2. Per germline, CDR1 MNHNY and CDR2 SVGAGI (reference sequence). After removal of 6 bases from V and 1 base from J, the junction contained 3 bases not matched to a gene. This CDR3 region has 16 residues. The CDR3, as DNA: TGTGCCAGCAGCCGACTAGCGGGGGTGAACACCGGGGAGCTGTTTTTT. Its translation is CASSRLAGVNTGELFF.

This clonotype was observed at least ten times. V and J are TRBV7-9 and TRBJ2-1, with D maybe TRBD2 (5 bases). The germline V gene has CDR1 SEHNR and CDR2 FQNEAQ (reference sequence). The CDR3 runs to 13 residues. Between the trimmed V and J ends, which lost 5 bases and 5 bases, there was a span of 10 bases. The CDR3, as DNA: TGTGCCAGCAGCCCTAGCCCCCACAATGAGCAGTTCTTC. Protein sequence: CASSPSPHNEQFF.

This clonotype was observed at least ten times. The chain links TRBV27 to TRBJ1-6; D remains ambiguous. V was pared by 0 bases and J by 11 bases, with 2 bases between. This CDR3 is built from 11 residues. Germline CDR1 reads MNHEY; CDR2 reads SMNVEV (reference sequence). The CDR3, as DNA: TGTGCCAGCAGTTTATCGCCACCCCTCCACTTT. Translated, it gives CASSLSPPLHF.

This clonotype was counted at least ten times. The rearrangement joins TRBV14 to TRBJ2-2; 7 bases fit TRBD1. V gave up 1 base and J gave up 3 bases; unmatched junction bases: 2. CDR1 is SGHDN and CDR2 is FVKESK in the germline V gene. This CDR3 contains 15 residues. CDR3 protein: CASSQGTGYTGELFF. CDR3 in DNA: TGTGCCAGCAGCCAAGGGACAGGCTACACCGGGGAGCTGTTTTTT.

Of note for this clonotype: Possible read error: a much larger clone is one base away. V usage is TRBV19 and J usage is TRBJ1-4; D gene unclear. Germline values: CDR1 LNHDA, CDR2 SQIVND (reference sequence). Between the trimmed V and J ends, which lost 9 bases and 6 bases, there was a span of 14 bases. The CDR3 sequence is 13 residues long. DNA of the CDR3: TGTGCCAGCTACAACGCAATCGATGAAAAACTGTTTTTT. Translation: CASYNAIDEKLFF. Full variable domain (remainder filled in from reference TRBV19 and TRBJ1-4): DGGITQSPKYLFRKEGQNVTLSCEQNLNHDAMYWYRQDPGQGLRLIYYSQIVNDFQKGDIAEGYSVSREKKESFPLTVTSAQKNPTAFYLCASYNAIDEKLFFGSGTQLSVL.